This passage covers 20 T cell receptor beta chains from one sample sequenced in a study of T-cell reconstitution after alpha-beta-depleted transplantation in children. Preparation of the TCRbeta library used unique molecular identifiers. From the PCR reads, TCRdb called clonotypes with MiXCR, one entry per CDR3 protein. The data hold approximately 190,000 distinct CDR3 sequences, with roughly 6.5% observed a single time. The specimen comprised PBMCs, sampled before TCRalphabeta/CD19-depleted stem cell transplant. Every receptor here comes from a girl less than two years old with combined immunodeficiency, due to receive a stem cell transplant.

This clonotype showed up many times. The J gene is TRBJ2-7, the V gene TRBV28; D tentatively fits TRBD1 or TRBD2 (5 bases each). The CDR3 runs to 15 residues. CDR1 and CDR2 (germline): MDHEN, SYDVKM. V shed 2 bases and J shed 4 bases, with 15 bases lying between them. CDR3 sequence: CASSLRLRGRYEQYF. The CDR3 DNA is TGTGCCAGCAGTTTACGGCTGAGGGGCCGGTACGAGCAGTACTTC. Looking up the rest from reference TRBV28 and TRBJ2-7 gives the full variable domain: DVKVTQSSRYLVKRTGEKVFLECVQDMDHENMFWYRQDPGLGLRLIYFSYDVKMKEKGDIPEGYSVSREKKERFSLILESASTNQTSMYLCASSLRLRGRYEQYFGPGTRLTVT.

The CDR3 coding sequence is TGTGCCAGCAGCTTAGTTGTCCCAGGGGTATACAATGAGCAGTTCTTC. Its protein product is CASSLVVPGVYNEQFF. V and J are TRBV7-6 and TRBJ2-1; D perhaps matches TRBD1 (6 bases). The CDR3 consists of 16 residues. Germline lookup yields CDR1 SGHVS and CDR2 FNYEAQ. V lost 1 base, J lost 4 bases, and 14 bases lay in between.

This clonotype was observed many times. The chain has TRBV12-3 or TRBV12-4 and TRBJ2-2, with 8 bases matching TRBD1. The CDR3 is 17 amino acids. The V segment lost 3 bases and the J segment 4 bases; nucleotides outside the gene matches: 10. CDR3 nucleotide sequence: TGTGCCAGCAGTTTTTTTCCAGGGGGCCGGGTCACCGGGGAGCTGTTTTTT. Residues: CASSFFPGGRVTGELFF.

V is TRBV20-1 and J is TRBJ2-7, with 9 bases aligning to TRBD2. Trimming cost V 2 bases and J 4 bases; bases outside gene matches: 9. This CDR3 region has 15 residues. Germline CDR1 is DFQATT and CDR2 is SNEGSKA (reference sequence). The CDR3 loop is CSARSLAGGMYEQYF. In nucleotides, the CDR3 is TGCAGTGCTAGATCTCTGGCGGGAGGGATGTACGAGCAGTACTTC.

This clonotype was recorded at least ten times. This chain links TRBV5-1 with TRBJ2-1; TRBD2 matches 11 bases. With V trimmed by 2 bases and J by 8 bases, 3 bases remained unmatched. CDR3 length: 14 residues. Germline values: CDR1 SGHRS, CDR2 YFSETQ. CDR3 in DNA: TGCGCCAGCAGCTTTAGCGGGGGGGCTGATGAGCAGTTCTTC. Translating gives CASSFSGGADEQFF.

This clonotype was counted at least ten times. The CDR3 protein is CASSAQGQEQFF. The DNA of the CDR3 is TGTGCCAGCAGTGCACAGGGCCAGGAGCAGTTCTTC. The chain joins TRBV9 to TRBJ2-1; tentative D call: TRBD1 (6 bases). CDR1 and CDR2 (germline): SGDLS, YYNGEE. There are 12 residues in the CDR3. V lost 5 bases and J lost 10, with 13 bases in between.

The table lists this clonotype with many counts. This chain connects TRBV24-1 to TRBJ2-2; D gene ambiguous. V lost 0 bases and J lost 1, with 5 bases in between. CDR1 KGHDR and CDR2 SFDVKD come from the germline V gene. The CDR3 is made up of 15 amino acids. CDR3 residues: CATSDLSGNTGELFF. The CDR3 bases are TGTGCCACCAGTGATTTGTCAGGGAACACCGGGGAGCTGTTTTTT.

In its sample, this clonotype was seen many times. The rearrangement joins TRBV7-2 to TRBJ2-3, with 9 positions matching TRBD2. The junction had 8 bases not matched to a gene; V was cut back by 0 bases and J by 4 bases. The germline V gene encodes CDR1 SGHTA and CDR2 FQGNSA. This CDR3 is 17 amino acids long. The CDR3 region is CASSLAAGTSSADTQYF. CDR3 DNA: TGTGCCAGCAGCTTAGCAGCCGGGACTAGCAGTGCAGATACGCAGTATTTT.

This clonotype occurred many times. This sequence joins TRBV4-1 and TRBJ2-1; D is ambiguous. Germline V gives CDR1 MGHRA, CDR2 YSYEKL. This CDR3 is 15 amino acids long. Deletions cut 1 base from V and 4 bases from J, with 11 bases between. The CDR3: CASSQAAGEYNEQFF. CDR3 nucleotide sequence: TGCGCCAGCAGCCAAGCGGCAGGAGAGTACAATGAGCAGTTCTTC.

This clonotype was seen more than once but under ten times. The J gene is TRBJ2-3, the V gene TRBV20-1; D is unresolved. This CDR3 region has 13 residues. V was pared by 6 bases and J by 0 bases, with 10 bases between. Germline assignment: CDR1 DFQATT and CDR2 SNEGSKA (reference sequence). CDR3 sequence: CSADEFSTDTQYF. In DNA, the CDR3 is TGCAGTGCCGACGAATTTAGCACAGATACGCAGTATTTT.

This clonotype was seen repeatedly, ten times or more. V and J are TRBV7-6 and TRBJ2-7; 11 bases are a match to TRBD2. Per germline, CDR1 SGHVS and CDR2 FNYEAQ. The ends lost 1 base at V and 2 bases at J; junction bases unmatched: 4. The CDR3 is made up of 16 amino acids. The CDR3 sequence is CASSLGIAGGTYEQYF. The DNA for the CDR3 is TGTGCCAGCAGCTTAGGTATAGCGGGGGGGACCTACGAGCAGTACTTC.

This clonotype was seen ten or more times. The chain combines TRBV24-1 with TRBJ1-1; D might be TRBD1 (6 bases). Germline CDR1 KGHDR, CDR2 SFDVKD. V was trimmed by 9 bases and J by 3 bases, leaving 13 bases between them. The CDR3 has 13 residues. The CDR3 reads CATSTGWDTEAFF. CDR3 nucleotides: TGTGCCACCTCAACAGGGTGGGACACTGAAGCTTTCTTT.

There are many counts of this clonotype. In DNA form, the CDR3 reads TGCGCCAGCAGCCCACTTGGTTGGGCAGATACGCAGTATTTT. Translation gives CASSPLGWADTQYF. The V call is TRBV4-1, the J call TRBJ2-3; no reliable D call. CDR1 and CDR2 from the germline V gene are MGHRA and YSYEKL. The ends were cut back, 4 bases at V and 4 bases at J, with 12 bases in the middle. This CDR3 spans 14 amino acids.

This clonotype was recorded many times. This rearrangement joins TRBV5-5 to TRBJ2-3, with D unclear. Germline lookup yields CDR1 SGHKS and CDR2 YYEKEE (reference sequence). This CDR3 contains 13 residues. Trimming pared 2 bases from V and 2 bases from J, leaving 6 bases between. The CDR3 DNA reads as TGTGCCAGCAGCTTTTTTGTCACAGATACGCAGTATTTT. This codes for CASSFFVTDTQYF.

This clonotype was seen many times. The genes are TRBV20-1 and TRBJ1-6; D gene unclear. V was clipped by 5 bases and J by 14 bases, with 25 bases between them. Germline-derived CDR1 and CDR2 are DFQATT and SNEGSKA (reference sequence). CDR3 size: 15 residues. This CDR3 reads CSAQALRGSPRALHF. The CDR3 bases are TGCAGTGCTCAAGCCCTCAGAGGTTCGCCGCGGGCCCTCCACTTT.

This clonotype was picked up many times. The chain joins TRBV12-3 or TRBV12-4 to TRBJ2-2; D is undetermined. The CDR3 covers 11 residues. V was cut by 7 bases and J by 6 bases, with 6 bases left in between. CDR3 in amino acids: CASNGPGELFF. Written as DNA, the CDR3 is TGTGCCAGCAATGGGCCCGGGGAGCTGTTTTTT.

This clonotype occurred many times. The CDR3 DNA sequence: TGCGCCAGCAGCCAAGATCGCAGGCACCTTTATGGCTACACCTTC. Its translation is CASSQDRRHLYGYTF. The rearrangement uses TRBV4-3 and TRBJ1-2; D ambiguous. The CDR3 contains 15 residues. Trimming took off 0 bases at V and 5 bases at J, with 13 bases between the two ends. Germline lookup yields CDR1 LGHNA and CDR2 YSLEER.

On this clonotype itself: This clone may be a read error of a much larger clone one base away. The chain's CDR3 is CASSSAGASSADTQYF. CDR3 DNA sequence: TGTGCCAGCAGCTCCGCTGGCGCCTCTTCGGCAGATACGCAGTATTTT. This sequence joins TRBV11-1 and TRBJ2-3, with D unresolved. The germline V gene has CDR1 SGHAT and CDR2 FQDESV (reference sequence). The CDR3 totals 16 residues. The V end lost 4 bases, the J end lost 4 bases, and 18 bases lay between the germline ends.

This clonotype was seen ten or more times. The chain combines TRBV29-1 with TRBJ2-3; 8 bases line up with TRBD2. The V and J ends lost 8 bases and 0 bases, in that order; junction bases with no gene match: 4. There are 13 residues in the CDR3. Germline CDR1 and CDR2: SQVTM and ANQGSEA. DNA of the CDR3: TGCAGCTTACTAGCGGCTAGCACAGATACGCAGTATTTT. Translating it yields CSLLAASTDTQYF.

This clonotype has ten or more counts. The rearrangement uses TRBV6-5 and TRBJ1-6; D uncertain. The CDR3 has 14 residues. The germline V gene has CDR1 MNHEY and CDR2 SVGAGI. V lost 4 bases and J lost 5, with 9 bases in between. In DNA, the CDR3 is TGTGCCAGCAGTTTATGGCAGGATAATTCACCCCTCCACTTT. This gives the protein CASSLWQDNSPLHF.